These 30 T cell receptor beta chains share one sample of origin, sequenced in a study of shared T cell receptors in the human thymus. Here immunoSEQ multiplex PCR was the method, and the copy in TCRdb shows in-frame clones only, minus some. This table holds 63,000 or so clones, more than 90% found once. The specimen was thymocytes. Source of these receptors: a human donor.

J is TRBJ1-1 and V is TRBV5-1; D gene unclear. From germline, CDR1 is SGHRS and CDR2 YFSETQ. The CDR3 spans 14 residues. V was trimmed by 0 bases and J by 1 base, leaving 7 bases between them. The CDR3 DNA follows: TGCGCCAGCAGCTTGGAATACAGGAACACTGAAGCTTTCTTT. It specifies CASSLEYRNTEAFF.

This clone was seen just once. The rearrangement joins TRBV4-1 to TRBJ2-3, with 7 bases lining up with TRBD1. The CDR3 covers 19 residues. CDR1 is MGHRA, CDR2 YSYEKL, per germline. J lost 0 bases, V lost 5 bases, and 17 bases had no gene match. Written as DNA, the CDR3 is TGCGCCAGCAGCTATAACGGGACAGTCTTTTGGTCTAGCACAGATACGCAGTATTTT. This codes for CASSYNGTVFWSSTDTQYF.

The rearrangement uses TRBV15 and TRBJ1-2; no reliable D call. The germline V and J ends were trimmed by 2 bases and 4 bases, with 17 bases remaining between them. Germline V gene lookup returns CDR1 LNHNV and CDR2 YYDKDF (reference sequence). The CDR3 runs 16 residues. The CDR3 is CATSRPRRDTSYGYTF. Here the CDR3 DNA reads TGTGCCACCAGCAGACCCCGGAGAGACACAAGCTATGGCTACACCTTC.

This clone was detected only once. V gene TRBV10-3 combines with J gene TRBJ2-6; D may be TRBD1 (7 bases). The ends were cut back, 7 bases at V and 0 bases at J, with 19 bases in the middle. The V gene's germline CDR1 is ENHRY and CDR2 SYGVKD. This CDR3 has 18 amino acids. Here the CDR3 DNA reads TGTGCCATCAAGACAGGGAGGAATTTGCGCTCTGGGGCCAACGTCCTGACTTTC. It is translated as CAIKTGRNLRSGANVLTF.

A single count supports this clone. The chain recombines TRBV6-1 with TRBJ1-4; possible D gene TRBD1, 5 bases. Germline CDR1 is MNHNS and CDR2 is SASEGT. This CDR3 has 15 residues. Trimming removed 10 bases from V and 0 bases from J, with 15 bases in between. CDR3 in DNA: TGTGCCATCGAGGGGATAGGCCCAACTAATGAAAAACTGTTTTTT. Residues: CAIEGIGPTNEKLFF.

The V and J genes are TRBV28 and TRBJ1-4; 9 positions agree with TRBD1. Germline V gene data show CDR1 as MDHEN and CDR2 as SYDVKM. V shed 2 bases, J shed 6 bases, and the junction held 22 bases outside the gene matches. The CDR3 is 21 amino acids. The DNA of the CDR3 is TGTGCCAGCAGTTTAAAGGACGGACAGGGGCCGAGGGGGCTTTTTGATGAAAAACTGTTTTTT. Protein sequence: CASSLKDGQGPRGLFDEKLFF.

The chain is built from TRBV29-1 and TRBJ2-2; D is possibly TRBD2 (5 bases). There are 14 residues in the CDR3. V was shortened by 1 base and J by 2 bases, with 8 bases between the two germline ends. CDR1 and CDR2 from the germline V gene are SQVTM and ANQGSEA. The CDR3, as DNA: TGCAGCGTTGAAGGGGAGCGTAACACCGGGGAGCTGTTTTTT. Its protein product is CSVEGERNTGELFF.

The chain combines TRBV7-6 with TRBJ1-1, with a tentative D call TRBD1 (6 bases). The CDR3 runs 17 residues. V was pared by 5 bases and J by 1 base, with 20 bases between. Germline CDR1 and CDR2: SGHVS and FNYEAQ. Written as DNA, the CDR3 is TGTGCCAGCAGCCGCCGGGACCGAGAAGGGGGGAACACTGAAGCTTTCTTT. Protein sequence: CASSRRDREGGNTEAFF.

The chain couples TRBV30 to TRBJ2-1; 7 bases are a match to TRBD1. The junction had 6 bases not matched to a gene; V was cut back by 1 base and J by 3 bases. The CDR3 extends over 15 amino acids. Germline-derived CDR1 and CDR2 are GTSNPN and SVGIG (reference sequence). For the CDR3, the DNA is TGTGCCTGGAGTGGTACAGGGGAATACTACAATGAGCAGTTCTTC. It specifies CAWSGTGEYYNEQFF.

The gene calls are TRBV5-1 and TRBJ2-1; D is possibly TRBD2 (7 bases). V lost 0 bases and J 8 bases, leaving 15 bases between the germline ends. The CDR3 has 15 amino acids. CDR1 and CDR2 (germline): SGHRS, YFSETQ. CDR3 protein: CASSLALGGGDEQFF. The CDR3 DNA is TGCGCCAGCAGCTTGGCGCTAGGGGGAGGGGATGAGCAGTTCTTC. The variable domain in full, with the rest retrieved from reference TRBV5-1 and TRBJ2-1, is KAGVTQTPRYLIKTRGQQVTLSCSPISGHRSVSWYQQTPGQGLQFLFEYFSETQRNKGNFPGRFSGRQFSNSRSEMNVSTLELGDSALYLCASSLALGGGDEQFFGPGTRLTVL.

V and J are TRBV25-1 and TRBJ2-7; D gene uncertain. Germline assignment: CDR1 MGHDK and CDR2 SYGVNS. The length of the CDR3 is 16 residues. Trimming took 2 bases from V and 2 from J, leaving 16 bases between them. CDR3 in DNA: TGTGCCAGCAGTGAAGGGGTAAAAACATCCGCCTACGAGCAGTACTTC. This sequence encodes CASSEGVKTSAYEQYF.

J is TRBJ2-6 and V is TRBV14, with 7 positions matching TRBD1. V lost 4 bases and J lost 3; bases outside the gene matches: 18. CDR1 SGHDN and CDR2 FVKESK come from the germline V gene. This CDR3 comprises 20 residues. The CDR3 reads CASSLQQRDRGPGGANVLTF. The CDR3, as DNA: TGTGCCAGCAGCCTACAACAAAGAGATAGGGGGCCTGGTGGGGCCAACGTCCTGACTTTC.

The chain carries TRBV25-1 and TRBJ2-5; D remains ambiguous. There are 11 residues in the CDR3. The V gene lost 4 bases and the J gene lost 2 bases, with 2 bases spanning the gap. From germline, CDR1 is MGHDK and CDR2 SYGVNS. The CDR3 spells CASSAQETQYF. The CDR3 coding sequence is TGTGCCAGCAGTGCACAAGAGACCCAGTACTTC.

This sequence joins TRBV6-1 and TRBJ2-1; D could derive from TRBD1 or TRBD2 (5 bases each). V lost 3 bases and J lost 4, with 13 bases in between. This CDR3 comprises 15 residues. The germline CDR1 and CDR2 sequences are MNHNS and SASEGT. CDR3 DNA: TGTGCCAGCAGTGACTCAGGGACCTATTACAATGAGCAGTTCTTC. It encodes CASSDSGTYYNEQFF.

The chain carries TRBV7-2 and TRBJ2-3; 8 positions agree with TRBD2. The germline CDR1 and CDR2 sequences are SGHTA and FQGNSA. This CDR3 is 18 amino acids long. V gave up 7 bases and J gave up 2 bases; unmatched junction bases: 17. CDR3 coding DNA: TGTGCCAGCACCCTAAGTGCGGGGGGCAGGCGACACACAGATACGCAGTATTTT. This encodes CASTLSAGGRRHTDTQYF.

The chain couples TRBV10-3 to TRBJ2-3; D not certain. CDR1 ENHRY and CDR2 SYGVKD come from the germline V gene. CDR3 size: 9 residues. V lost 9 bases and J lost 5, with 3 bases in between. CDR3 in amino acids: CAIGDTQYF. The CDR3 bases are TGTGCCATTGGAGATACGCAGTATTTT.

The chain links TRBV6-1 to TRBJ2-5, with unresolved D. V lost 1 base, J lost 5 bases, and 11 bases lay in between. This CDR3 has 14 residues. Per the germline V gene, CDR1 is MNHNS and CDR2 is SASEGT. Here the CDR3 reads CASSEVLVGETQYF. The CDR3 DNA follows: TGTGCCAGCAGTGAAGTCCTAGTTGGGGAGACCCAGTACTTC.

This chain joins TRBV18 and TRBJ2-2, with unresolved D. The CDR3 totals 17 residues. V was clipped by 3 bases and J by 3 bases, with 17 bases between them. Germline CDR1 KGHSH, CDR2 LQKENI. The DNA of the CDR3 is TGTGCCAGCTCACCTCATCGAGACCGAGAAGACACCGGGGAGCTGTTTTTT. Translation gives CASSPHRDREDTGELFF.

The chain joins TRBV5-5 to TRBJ2-2; maybe TRBD1 (5 bases). Germline V gene lookup returns CDR1 SGHKS and CDR2 YYEKEE (reference sequence). This CDR3 comprises 15 residues. V lost 0 bases and J lost 5, with 11 bases in between. The CDR3 coding sequence is TGTGCCAGCAGCTTGGAAGGCAGGGTGACCGGGGAGCTGTTTTTT. Its protein product is CASSLEGRVTGELFF.

The chain couples TRBV11-1 to TRBJ1-3; D unclear. Between the trimmed V and J ends, which lost 3 bases and 0 bases, there was a span of 9 bases. CDR3 length equals 15 residues. CDR1 is SGHAT, CDR2 FQDESV, per germline (reference sequence). CDR3: CASSFGGSSGNTIYF. The DNA of the CDR3 is TGTGCCAGCAGCTTTGGAGGAAGCTCTGGAAACACCATATATTTT.

J is TRBJ1-1 and V is TRBV6-5, with 8 bases aligning to TRBD1. With V trimmed by 0 bases and J by 11 bases, 8 bases remained unmatched. CDR3 size: 14 residues. Per the germline V gene, CDR1 is MNHEY and CDR2 is SVGAGI. CDR3 sequence reads: CASSYSQGAAGAFF. For the CDR3, the DNA is TGTGCCAGCAGTTACTCGCAGGGGGCAGCTGGGGCTTTCTTT.

CDR3 region: CASSPTGQGFGYTF. In DNA, the CDR3 is TGTGCCAGCAGTCCCACCGGACAGGGTTTTGGCTACACCTTC. The chain uses TRBV27 and TRBJ1-2, with 8 bases fitting TRBD1. Looked up from germline, CDR1 is MNHEY and CDR2 is SMNVEV (reference sequence). This CDR3 comprises 14 residues. J gave up 7 bases and V 5 bases, and 9 bases lay outside the gene matches.

The chain links TRBV5-1 to TRBJ1-3; 7 positions match TRBD1. The CDR3 contains 18 residues. The V and J ends lost 0 bases and 0 bases, in that order; junction bases with no gene match: 9. Per the germline V gene, CDR1 is SGHRS and CDR2 is YFSETQ. CDR3 sequence reads: CASSLVNSGQTSGNTIYF. CDR3 sequence (DNA): TGCGCCAGCAGCTTGGTGAACTCGGGACAGACCTCTGGAAACACCATATATTTT.

V usage is TRBV6-6 and J usage is TRBJ1-5; a weak D match, TRBD1 (6 bases). Germline CDR1 is MNHNY and CDR2 is SVGAGI (reference sequence). The CDR3 runs to 15 residues. Trimming pared 2 bases from V and 1 base from J, leaving 9 bases between. The CDR3 DNA sequence: TGTGCCAGCAGTTACCAGGGGACCAGCAATCAGCCCCAGCATTTT. Amino acid sequence: CASSYQGTSNQPQHF.

This rearrangement joins TRBV25-1 to TRBJ2-4; TRBD2 is a possible D gene (5 bases). Germline V gene lookup returns CDR1 MGHDK and CDR2 SYGVNS. V lost 2 bases to trimming and J lost 1 base, with 6 bases between them. The CDR3 is 14 amino acids. The CDR3, as DNA: TGTGCCAGCAGTGAACCGGGGGCCAAAAACATTCAGTACTTC. The encoded protein is CASSEPGAKNIQYF.

The chain couples TRBV27 to TRBJ1-2; D ambiguous. The CDR3 consists of 17 residues. V was shortened by 3 bases and J by 4 bases, with 21 bases between the two germline ends. CDR1 is MNHEY, CDR2 SMNVEV, per germline (reference sequence). CDR3: CASSFYARGREGYGYTF. DNA of the CDR3: TGTGCCAGCAGTTTCTATGCCCGCGGAAGGGAGGGCTATGGCTACACCTTC.

Only one count was recorded for this clone. The chain links TRBV7-9 to TRBJ2-7, with D perhaps matching TRBD2 (5 bases). Trimming left V 0 bases short and J 0 bases short, with 12 bases between. The CDR3 contains 16 residues. CDR1 SEHNR and CDR2 FQNEAQ come from the germline V gene (reference sequence). The CDR3 protein is CASSLARLGSSYEQYF. DNA of the CDR3: TGTGCCAGCAGCTTAGCAAGACTGGGGAGCTCCTACGAGCAGTACTTC. The variable domain in full, with the rest retrieved from reference TRBV7-9 and TRBJ2-7, is DTGVSQNPRHKITKRGQNVTFRCDPISEHNRLYWYRQTLGQGPEFLTYFQNEAQLEKSRLLSDRFSAERPKGSFSTLEIQRTEQGDSAMYLCASSLARLGSSYEQYFGPGTRLTVT.

The V and J genes are TRBV23-1 and TRBJ1-5; the D is unclear. TRBV23-1 is reported as an ORF; its role is uncertain. CDR3 size: 14 residues. With 3 bases removed from V and 7 bases from J, the gap between germline ends came to 13 bases. The CDR3 spells CASSHTAVGQPQHF. CDR3 nucleotide sequence: TGCGCCAGCAGTCACACCGCGGTGGGGCAGCCCCAGCATTTT.

This clone has only one observation. This sequence joins TRBV7-3 and TRBJ2-3; no definite D call. The CDR3 runs to 13 residues. Trimming left V 5 bases short and J 4 bases short, with 10 bases between. Germline-derived CDR1 and CDR2 are SGHTA and FQGTGA. The CDR3 reads CASSPESPDTQYF. The CDR3 DNA follows: TGTGCCAGCAGCCCAGAAAGCCCAGATACGCAGTATTTT.

The rearrangement links TRBV2 to TRBJ2-1; D is unresolved. CDR1 and CDR2 from the germline V gene are SNHLY and FYNNEI. This CDR3 has 15 amino acids. Trimming took off 5 bases at V and 4 bases at J, with 15 bases between the two ends. CDR3: CASSSTTILYNEQFF. The CDR3 DNA sequence: TGTGCCAGCAGTAGTACCACAATACTATACAATGAGCAGTTCTTC.